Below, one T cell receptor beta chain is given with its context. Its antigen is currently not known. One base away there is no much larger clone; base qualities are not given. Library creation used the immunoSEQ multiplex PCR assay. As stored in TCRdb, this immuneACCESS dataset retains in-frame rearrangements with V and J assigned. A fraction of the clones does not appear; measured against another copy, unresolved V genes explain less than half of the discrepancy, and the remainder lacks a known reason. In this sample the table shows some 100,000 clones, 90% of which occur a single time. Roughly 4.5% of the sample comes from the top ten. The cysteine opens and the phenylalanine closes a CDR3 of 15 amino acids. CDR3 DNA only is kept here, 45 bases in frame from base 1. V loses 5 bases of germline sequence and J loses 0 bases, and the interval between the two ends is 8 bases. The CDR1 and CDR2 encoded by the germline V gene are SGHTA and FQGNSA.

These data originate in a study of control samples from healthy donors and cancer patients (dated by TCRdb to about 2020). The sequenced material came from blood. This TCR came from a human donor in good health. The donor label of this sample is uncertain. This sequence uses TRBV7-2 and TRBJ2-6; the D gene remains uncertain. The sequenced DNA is TGTGCCAGCAGCCAACCGCTCTCTGGGGCCAACGTCCTGACTTTC. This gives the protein CASSQPLSGANVLTF.